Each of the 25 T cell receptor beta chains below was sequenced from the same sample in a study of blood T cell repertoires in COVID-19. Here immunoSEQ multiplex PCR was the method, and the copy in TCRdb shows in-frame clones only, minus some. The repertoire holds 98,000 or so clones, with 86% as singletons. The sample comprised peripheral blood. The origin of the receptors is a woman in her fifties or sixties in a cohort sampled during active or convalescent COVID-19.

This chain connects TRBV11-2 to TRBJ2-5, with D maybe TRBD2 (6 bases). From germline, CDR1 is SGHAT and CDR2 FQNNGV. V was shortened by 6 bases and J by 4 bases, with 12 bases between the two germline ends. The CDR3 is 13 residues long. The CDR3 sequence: CASRPSSAETQYF. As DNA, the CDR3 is TGTGCCAGCAGACCATCTAGCGCAGAGACCCAGTACTTC.

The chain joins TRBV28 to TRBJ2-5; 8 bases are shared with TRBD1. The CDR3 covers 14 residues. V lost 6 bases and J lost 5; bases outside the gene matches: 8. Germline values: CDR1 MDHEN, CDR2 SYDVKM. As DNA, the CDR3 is TGTGCCAGCAGCCGGTTCAGGGGGCAGGAGACCCAGTACTTC. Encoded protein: CASSRFRGQETQYF.

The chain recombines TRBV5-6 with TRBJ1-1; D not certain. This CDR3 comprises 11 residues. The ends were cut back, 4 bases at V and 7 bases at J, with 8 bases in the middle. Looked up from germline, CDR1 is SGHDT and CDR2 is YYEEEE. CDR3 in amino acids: CASSVSGEAFF. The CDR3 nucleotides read TGTGCCAGCAGCGTATCGGGTGAAGCTTTCTTT.

The CDR3 is CASSPPGINTGELFF. Written as DNA, the CDR3 is TGTGCCAGCAGCCCACCGGGAATCAACACCGGGGAGCTGTTTTTT. This chain uses TRBV5-4 with TRBJ2-2; TRBD2 might be the D (5 bases). Trimming left V 4 bases short and J 2 bases short, with 12 bases between. This CDR3 region has 15 residues. Germline CDR1 SGHNT, CDR2 YYREEE (reference sequence). Filled out from reference TRBV5-4 and TRBJ2-2, the complete variable domain reads ETGVTQSPTHLIKTRGQQVTLRCSSQSGHNTVSWYQQALGQGPQFIFQYYREEENGRGNFPPRFSGLQFPNYSSELNVNALELDDSALYLCASSPPGINTGELFFGEGSRLTVL.

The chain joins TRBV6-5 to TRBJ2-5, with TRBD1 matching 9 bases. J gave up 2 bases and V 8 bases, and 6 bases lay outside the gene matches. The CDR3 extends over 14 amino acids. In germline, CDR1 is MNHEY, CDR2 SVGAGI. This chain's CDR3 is CASRGTGRQETQYF. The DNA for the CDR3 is TGTGCCAGCCGGGGGACAGGGAGGCAAGAGACCCAGTACTTC.

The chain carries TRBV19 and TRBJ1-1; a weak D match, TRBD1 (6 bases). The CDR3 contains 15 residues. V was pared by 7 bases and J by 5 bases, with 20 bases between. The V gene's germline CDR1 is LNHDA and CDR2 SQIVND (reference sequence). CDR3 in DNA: TGTGCCAGTACCCCGGGGGGGGCCATTACGACTGAAGCTTTCTTT. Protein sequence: CASTPGGAITTEAFF.

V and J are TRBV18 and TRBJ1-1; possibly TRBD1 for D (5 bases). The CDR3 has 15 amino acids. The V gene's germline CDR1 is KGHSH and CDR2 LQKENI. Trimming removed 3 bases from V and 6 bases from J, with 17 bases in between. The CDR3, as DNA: TGTGCCAGCTCACCCCTAATAGGGGAGGGTGCTGAAGCTTTCTTT. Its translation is CASSPLIGEGAEAFF.

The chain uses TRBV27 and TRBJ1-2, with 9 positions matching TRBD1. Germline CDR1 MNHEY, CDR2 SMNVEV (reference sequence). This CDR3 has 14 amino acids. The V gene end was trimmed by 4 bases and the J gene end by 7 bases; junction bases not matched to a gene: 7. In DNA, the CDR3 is TGTGCCAGCAGTTCCGGGACAGGGAGCTTTGGCTACACCTTC. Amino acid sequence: CASSSGTGSFGYTF.

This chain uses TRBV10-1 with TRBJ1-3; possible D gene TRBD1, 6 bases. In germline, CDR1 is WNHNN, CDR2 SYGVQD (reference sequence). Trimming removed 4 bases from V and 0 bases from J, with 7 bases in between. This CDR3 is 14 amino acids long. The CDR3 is CASSADSSGNTIYF. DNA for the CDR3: TGCGCCAGCAGTGCGGACAGCTCTGGAAACACCATATATTTT.

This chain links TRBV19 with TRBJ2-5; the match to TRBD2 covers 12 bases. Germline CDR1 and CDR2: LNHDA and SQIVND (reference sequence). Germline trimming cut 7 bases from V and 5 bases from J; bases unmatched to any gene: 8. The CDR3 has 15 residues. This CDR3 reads CASTPLAGGPETQYF. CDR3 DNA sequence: TGTGCCAGTACCCCTCTAGCGGGAGGGCCGGAGACCCAGTACTTC.

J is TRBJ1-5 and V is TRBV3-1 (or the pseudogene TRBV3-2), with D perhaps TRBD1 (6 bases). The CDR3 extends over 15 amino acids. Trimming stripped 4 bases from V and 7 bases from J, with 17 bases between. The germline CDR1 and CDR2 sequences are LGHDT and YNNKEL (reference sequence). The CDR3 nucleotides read TGTGCCAGCAGCCGCTCCCCTTTACAGGGCCAGCCCCAGCATTTT. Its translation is CASSRSPLQGQPQHF.

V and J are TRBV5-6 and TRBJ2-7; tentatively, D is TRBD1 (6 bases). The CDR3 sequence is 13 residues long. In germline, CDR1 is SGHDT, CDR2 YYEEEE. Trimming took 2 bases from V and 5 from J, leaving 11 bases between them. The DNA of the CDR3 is TGTGCCAGCAGCTTCTCCCAGGGGCACGAGCAGTACTTC. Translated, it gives CASSFSQGHEQYF.

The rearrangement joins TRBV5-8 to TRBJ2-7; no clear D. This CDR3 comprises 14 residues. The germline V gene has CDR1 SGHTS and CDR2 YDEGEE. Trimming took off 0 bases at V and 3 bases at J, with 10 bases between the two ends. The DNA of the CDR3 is TGTGCCAGCAGCTTGGGAGGTGTCGACTACGAGCAGTACTTC. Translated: CASSLGGVDYEQYF.

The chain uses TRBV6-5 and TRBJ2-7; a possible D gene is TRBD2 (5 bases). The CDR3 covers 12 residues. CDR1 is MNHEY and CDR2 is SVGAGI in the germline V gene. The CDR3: CAGRQSSYEQYF. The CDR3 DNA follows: TGTGCAGGGAGACAAAGCTCCTACGAGCAGTACTTC.

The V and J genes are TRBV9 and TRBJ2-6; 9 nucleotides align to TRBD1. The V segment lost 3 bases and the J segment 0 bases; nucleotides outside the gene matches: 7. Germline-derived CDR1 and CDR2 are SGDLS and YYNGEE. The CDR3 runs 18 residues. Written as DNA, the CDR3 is TGTGCCAGCAGCGGGCGACAGGGGGTGGGCTCTGGGGCCAACGTCCTGACTTTC. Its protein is CASSGRQGVGSGANVLTF.

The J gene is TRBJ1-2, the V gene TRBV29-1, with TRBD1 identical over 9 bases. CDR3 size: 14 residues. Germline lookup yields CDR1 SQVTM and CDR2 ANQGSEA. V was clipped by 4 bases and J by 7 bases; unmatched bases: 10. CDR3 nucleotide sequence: TGCAGCGTTGGGCCCACCGGGACAGGGCTTGGCTACACCTTC. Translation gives CSVGPTGTGLGYTF.

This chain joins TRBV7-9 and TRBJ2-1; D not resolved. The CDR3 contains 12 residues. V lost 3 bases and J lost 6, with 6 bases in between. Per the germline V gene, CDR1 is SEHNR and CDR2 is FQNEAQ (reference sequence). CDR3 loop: CASSFQANEQFF. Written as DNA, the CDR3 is TGTGCCAGCAGCTTTCAGGCCAATGAGCAGTTCTTC.

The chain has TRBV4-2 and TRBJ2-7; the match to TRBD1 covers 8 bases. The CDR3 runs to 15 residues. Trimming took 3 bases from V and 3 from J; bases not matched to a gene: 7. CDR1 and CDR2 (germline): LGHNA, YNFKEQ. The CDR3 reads CASSQGGQEFYEQYF. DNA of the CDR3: TGTGCCAGCAGCCAGGGGGGACAGGAATTCTACGAGCAGTACTTC.

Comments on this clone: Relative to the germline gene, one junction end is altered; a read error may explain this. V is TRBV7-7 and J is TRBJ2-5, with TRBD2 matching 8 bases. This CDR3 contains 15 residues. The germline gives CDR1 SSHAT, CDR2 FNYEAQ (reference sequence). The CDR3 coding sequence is TGTGCTAGCAGCTCCACAGCGGGAGCCCCAGAGACCCAGTACTTC. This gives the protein CASSSTAGAPETQYF.

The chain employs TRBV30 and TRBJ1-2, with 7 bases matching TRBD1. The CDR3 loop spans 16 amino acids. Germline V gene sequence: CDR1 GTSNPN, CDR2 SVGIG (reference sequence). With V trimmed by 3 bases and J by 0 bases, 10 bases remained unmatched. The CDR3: CAWSPRPGGANYGYTF. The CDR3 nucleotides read TGTGCCTGGAGCCCCCGACCAGGGGGAGCTAACTATGGCTACACCTTC.

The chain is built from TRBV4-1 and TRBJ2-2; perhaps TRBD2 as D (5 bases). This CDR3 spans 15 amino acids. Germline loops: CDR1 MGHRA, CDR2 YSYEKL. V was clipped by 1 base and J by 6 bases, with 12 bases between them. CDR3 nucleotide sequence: TGCGCCAGCAGCCAAGGCCGGGGTTTCCCCGGGGAGCTGTTTTTT. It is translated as CASSQGRGFPGELFF.

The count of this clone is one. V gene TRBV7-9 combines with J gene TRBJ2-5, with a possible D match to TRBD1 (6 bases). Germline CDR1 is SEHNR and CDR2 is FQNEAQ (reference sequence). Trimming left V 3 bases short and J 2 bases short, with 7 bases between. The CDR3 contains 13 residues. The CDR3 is CASSLGAQETQYF. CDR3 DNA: TGTGCCAGCAGCTTGGGGGCACAAGAGACCCAGTACTTC. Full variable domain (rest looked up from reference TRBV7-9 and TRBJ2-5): DTGVSQNPRHKITKRGQNVTFRCDPISEHNRLYWYRQTLGQGPEFLTYFQNEAQLEKSRLLSDRFSAERPKGSFSTLEIQRTEQGDSAMYLCASSLGAQETQYFGPGTRLLVL.

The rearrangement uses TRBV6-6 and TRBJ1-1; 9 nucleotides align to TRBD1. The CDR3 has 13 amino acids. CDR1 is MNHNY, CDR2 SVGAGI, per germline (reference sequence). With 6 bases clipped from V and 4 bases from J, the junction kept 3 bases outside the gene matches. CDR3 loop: CASSSTGGTEAFF. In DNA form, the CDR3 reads TGTGCCAGCAGCTCGACAGGGGGCACTGAAGCTTTCTTT.

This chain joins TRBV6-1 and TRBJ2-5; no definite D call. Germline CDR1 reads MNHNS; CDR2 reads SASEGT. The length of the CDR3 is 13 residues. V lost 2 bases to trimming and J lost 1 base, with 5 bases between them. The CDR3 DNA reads TGTGCCAGCAGTGAACACAGCCAAGAGACCCAGTACTTC. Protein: CASSEHSQETQYF.

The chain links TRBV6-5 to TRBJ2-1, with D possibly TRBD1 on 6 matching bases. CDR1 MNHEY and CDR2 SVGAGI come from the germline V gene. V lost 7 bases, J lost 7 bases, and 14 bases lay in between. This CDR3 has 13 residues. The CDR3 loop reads CASINRAINEQFF. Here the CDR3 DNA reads TGTGCCAGCATCAACAGGGCCATTAATGAGCAGTTCTTC.